This T cell receptor beta chain is from a study of spatial heterogeneity in lung cancer. The sample's time point: sample taken at primary tumor resection. TCRdb ran MiXCR on the 5' RACE reads and lists one entry per CDR3 protein. The sample has around 780 distinct CDR3 sequences, less than 14% seen once. Relative to its sample, this clonotype is large. Germline CDR1 is GTSNPN and CDR2 is SVGIG (reference sequence). The CDR3 has 12 residues. J gave up 7 bases and V 5 bases, and 2 bases lay outside the gene matches. Source: normal lung tissue next to the tumor, taken at surgery. The sequence was obtained from a male donor with early-stage non-small cell lung cancer. The V gene is TRBV30, the J gene TRBJ2-7; 13 bases match TRBD2. The CDR3 protein is CAWGLAGVEQYF. CDR3 DNA: TGTGCCTGGGGACTAGCGGGAGTGGAGCAGTACTTC.